This TCR beta chain was profiled in a study of blood T cell repertoires in COVID-19. Study background: T cells, B-cell-depleted T cells, or PBMCs provided the cDNA or gDNA that served as material.

Trimming shortened V by 3 bases and J by 0 bases, and 14 bases separated the two germline ends. The V gene's germline CDR1 is SGHTA and CDR2 FQGNSA. The CDR3 extends over 16 amino acids. Clones were sequenced by immunoSEQ multiplex PCR, and TCRdb holds only the in-frame ones, with some missing. The sample has approximately 180,000 clones, roughly 87% seen once. Sequenced: PBMCs or T cells enriched from blood (not recorded which). The sequence came from a human donor with acute COVID-19. The donor label of this sample is uncertain. The chain carries TRBV7-2 and TRBJ1-2; D possibly corresponds to TRBD1 (5 bases). This CDR3 is CASSLGGVQTNYGYTF. The CDR3 DNA sequence: TGTGCCAGCAGCTTGGGAGGGGTACAGACTAACTATGGCTACACCTTC.